Listed here is a single T cell receptor (beta chain). This specimen comes from a study of PD-L1 blockade in urothelial cancer. Assay used: immunoSEQ multiplex PCR; TCRdb lists only in-frame clones, some missing. Of 35,000 to 50,000 clones listed, approximately 80% are singletons. CDR3 length: 14 amino acids. Time point here: pretreatment peripheral blood. This sequence joins TRBV21-1 and TRBJ2-7; the table calls TRBD1, which could not be checked here. TRBV21-1 is termed a pseudogene. Specimen: PBMCs, collected around atezolizumab (anti-PD-L1) treatment. The clonotype comes from a man aged 55 to 70 with urothelial cancer. The CDR3 is CASSVRQGRYEQYF. CDR3 coding DNA: TGTGCCAGCAGCGTGAGGCAGGGGCGGTACGAGCAGTACTTC.